Reported below is one T cell receptor (beta chain). What it binds is unknown. Sorting with CD45RO/CCR7/CD25/CD127/CD95/CD27 yielded naive, central memory, regulatory and stem-like memory CD4+ cells. The data stem from a study of beta chain features in type 1 diabetes. Study findings and constraints: Shorter templates might be favored by PCR, equally in patients and controls.

Sequencing targeted expressed TCRB transcripts, as all isolated RNA had been reverse transcribed. Sequencing of naive, central memory and regulatory T cell samples gave an average of around 4 million reads. Profiled with immunoSEQ multiplex PCR; TCRdb holds only in-frame clones, not every one. The sample consists of 250,000 to 400,000 clones, 14% of them appearing once. The sequence derives from a man younger than 45 in good health. The sequencing sample was made of central memory CD4+ T cells from blood.

The chain's CDR3 is CASSYSGTNNEQFF. CDR3 in DNA: TGTGCCAGCAGTTACTCTGGGACGAACAATGAGCAGTTCTTC. V gene TRBV6-5 combines with J gene TRBJ2-1; D may be TRBD1 or TRBD2 (5 bases each). V shed 0 bases and J shed 5 bases, with 8 bases lying between them. The CDR3 contains 14 residues. Germline V gene data show CDR1 as MNHEY and CDR2 as SVGAGI.